What follows describes a single T cell receptor (beta chain). The data belong to a study of blood T cell repertoires in COVID-19. The protocol was immunoSEQ multiplex PCR, while the TCRdb copy is restricted to in-frame clones and leaves out a portion. The table records 25,000 to 40,000 clones, more than 80% of them present only once. V shed 3 bases and J 2 bases; nucleotides not matched to a gene: 0. The CDR3 totals 14 residues. Germline lookup yields CDR1 MDHEN and CDR2 SYDVKM. Sample: peripheral blood. This receptor was obtained from a human donor in a cohort sampled during active COVID-19. The V gene is TRBV28, the J gene TRBJ2-7; 11 nucleotides line up with TRBD2. The CDR3 DNA follows: TGTGCCAGCAGTTTGGGACTAGCGGCCTACGAGCAGTACTTC. This sequence encodes CASSLGLAAYEQYF.